Reported below is one T cell receptor beta chain. The data originate from a study of CD4 T cell repertoires in COVID-19. Study summary: CFSE-low cells expanded approximately eleven days with IL-2, then restimulated with other coronavirus spikes.

Germline lookup yields CDR1 MNHEY and CDR2 SVGEGT. V lost 5 bases to trimming and J lost 1 base; unmatched junction nucleotides: 3. The CDR3 extends over 15 amino acids. Produced via immunoSEQ multiplex PCR; TCRdb's table is partial and in-frame only. Among tens of thousands of clones listed, roughly 85% were seen once. This receptor was obtained from a human donor who had COVID-19. Material: CD4+ T cells from peripheral blood, obtained after recovery from COVID-19. The chain is built from TRBV6-2 or TRBV6-3 and TRBJ1-3; 9 nucleotides match TRBD1. Here the CDR3 DNA reads TGTGCCAGCAGTCCACAGGGGGCATCTGGAAACACCATATATTTT. Translated, it gives CASSPQGASGNTIYF.